This T cell receptor beta chain is drawn from a study of blood T cell repertoires in COVID-19. Overall study: The United States, Italy and Spain were the sources of the acute and convalescent COVID-19 samples. The cDNA or gDNA used as material had been derived from T cells, B-cell-depleted T cells, or PBMCs.

The germline V gene has CDR1 MDHEN and CDR2 SYDVKM. Trimming shortened V by 1 base and J by 8 bases, and 14 bases separated the two germline ends. This CDR3 region has 14 residues. Methods used by the authors: Estimates of nucleated cell counts were drawn from the amplification of reference gene primers. The method was immunoSEQ multiplex PCR; TCRdb's version includes in-frame clones alone and lacks a portion of them. That table is the source of V, J and clone size, and D and trimming were worked out from the DNA. The data contain about 43,000 clones, 80% to 90% of them seen just once; the ten biggest clones take up approximately 4.7%.

The sequenced sample consisted of peripheral blood. The chain joins TRBV28 to TRBJ1-2, with D possibly matching TRBD1 (5 bases). The TCR sequence derives from a human donor in a cohort sampled during active COVID-19. CDR3 nucleotide sequence: TGTGCCAGCAGTTTATTGTCCGGGGGTGGCGGCTACACCTTC. Translated: CASSLLSGGGGYTF.